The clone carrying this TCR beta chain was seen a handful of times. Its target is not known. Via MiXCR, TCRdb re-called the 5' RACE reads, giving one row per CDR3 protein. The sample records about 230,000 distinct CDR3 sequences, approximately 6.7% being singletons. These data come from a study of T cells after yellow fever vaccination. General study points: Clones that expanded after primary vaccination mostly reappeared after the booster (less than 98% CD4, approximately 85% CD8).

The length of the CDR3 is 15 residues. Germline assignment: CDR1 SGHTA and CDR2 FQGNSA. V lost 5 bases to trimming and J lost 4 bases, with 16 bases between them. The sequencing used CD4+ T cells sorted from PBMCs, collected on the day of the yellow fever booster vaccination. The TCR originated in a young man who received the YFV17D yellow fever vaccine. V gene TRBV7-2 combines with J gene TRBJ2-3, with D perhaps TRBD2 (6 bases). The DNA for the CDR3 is TGTGCCAGCAGCGGACGAAAGGAGGGCGCAGATACGCAGTATTTT. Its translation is CASSGRKEGADTQYF.